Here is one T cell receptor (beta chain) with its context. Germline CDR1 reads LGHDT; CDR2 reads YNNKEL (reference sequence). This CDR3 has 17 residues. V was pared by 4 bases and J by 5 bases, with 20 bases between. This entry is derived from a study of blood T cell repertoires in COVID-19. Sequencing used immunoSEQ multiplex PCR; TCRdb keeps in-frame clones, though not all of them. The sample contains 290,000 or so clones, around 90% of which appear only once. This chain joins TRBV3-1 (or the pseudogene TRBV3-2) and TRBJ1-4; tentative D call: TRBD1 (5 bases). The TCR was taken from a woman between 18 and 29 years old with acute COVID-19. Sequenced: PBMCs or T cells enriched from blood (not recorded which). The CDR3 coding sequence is TGTGCCAGCAGCCGCCGTCGAAGACAGAAAGAAAATGAAAAACTGTTTTTT. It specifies CASSRRRRQKENEKLFF.